This TCR beta chain emerged from a study of shared clonotypes between healthy human individuals. Across the study: Each donor's CD4 naive and CD4 memory cells filled three plates apiece, CD8 naive two, and CD8 memory one.

Study-wide points: Larger estimated richness was generally recorded for naive subsets relative to memory subsets.

The V and J ends lost 1 base and 6 bases respectively, with 16 bases between them. The CDR3 is 16 residues long. Per the germline V gene, CDR1 is MDHEN and CDR2 is SYDVKM. Only in-frame clones appear in the TCRdb table, and some are missing; sequencing was by immunoSEQ multiplex PCR. The sample consists of roughly 2,300,000 clones, approximately 90% of them appearing once. The study separated CD4+ cells into CD45RA+ naive and CD45RA-negative memory subsets. Turning to this clone: Its cognate antigen is unknown.

The sequencing sample was made of naive CD4+ T cells from PBMCs. Stated subset: CD45RA+ positively selected. The origin of this receptor is a man younger than 30 in good health. Some clones in this sample may be carry-over from other donors' samples. The chain couples TRBV28 to TRBJ2-1, with no clear D. The CDR3 spells CASSLLGRVQGNEQFF. The CDR3 bases are TGTGCCAGCAGTTTATTGGGTAGGGTCCAAGGCAATGAGCAGTTCTTC.